The 25 T cell receptor beta chains below were found in one sample sequenced in a study of T cell responses to AZD1222 COVID-19 vaccine. Clones were sequenced by immunoSEQ multiplex PCR, and TCRdb holds only the in-frame ones, with some missing. The data hold 150,000 or so clones, with 92% observed a single time. The sequenced sample was peripheral blood, obtained 28 days after the second AZD1222 dose. All receptors derive from an adult who received the AZD1222 COVID-19 vaccine.

The rearrangement joins TRBV19 to TRBJ1-2; D perhaps matches TRBD1 (5 bases). The CDR3 consists of 16 residues. The ends were cut back, 3 bases at V and 3 bases at J, with 17 bases in the middle. Germline assignment: CDR1 LNHDA and CDR2 SQIVND (reference sequence). CDR3: CASSILPRGTHYGYTF. In DNA form, the CDR3 reads TGTGCCAGTAGTATCTTACCGCGCGGGACTCACTATGGCTACACCTTC.

In this sample, this clone turned up once. The chain has TRBV6-6 and TRBJ1-1, with unresolved D. Trimming pared 1 base from V and 0 bases from J, leaving 9 bases between. The CDR3 is made up of 15 amino acids. Germline assignment: CDR1 MNHNY and CDR2 SVGAGI (reference sequence). CDR3 sequence reads: CASSYFQAMNTEAFF. CDR3 coding DNA: TGTGCCAGCAGTTACTTCCAGGCTATGAACACTGAAGCTTTCTTT.

This sequence joins TRBV12-3 or TRBV12-4 and TRBJ1-2; TRBD1 agrees at 10 bases. The CDR3 extends over 13 amino acids. Trimming took 6 bases from V and 7 from J; bases not matched to a gene: 5. The chain's CDR3 is CASRRTGGGGYTF. The CDR3 region has the DNA TGTGCCAGCAGAAGGACAGGGGGGGGTGGCTACACCTTC.

This chain joins TRBV5-6 and TRBJ1-3; no clear D gene. Trimming took 4 bases from V and 0 from J, leaving 11 bases between them. The CDR3 length is 15 residues. Per germline, CDR1 SGHDT and CDR2 YYEEEE. CDR3 in amino acids: CASSGLAGSGNTIYF. CDR3 coding DNA: TGTGCCAGCAGCGGGCTGGCAGGCTCTGGAAACACCATATATTTT.

V and J are TRBV6-5 and TRBJ1-5; D call uncertain. V was cut by 6 bases and J by 2 bases, with 11 bases left in between. There are 14 residues in the CDR3. Germline CDR1 MNHEY, CDR2 SVGAGI. Here the CDR3 DNA reads TGTGCCAGCAGCCCATTCCGGGGCAATCAGCCCCAGCATTTT. Translated: CASSPFRGNQPQHF.

This chain connects TRBV19 to TRBJ2-6, with D perhaps TRBD1 or TRBD2 (6 bases each). The V gene's germline CDR1 is LNHDA and CDR2 SQIVND (reference sequence). There are 18 residues in the CDR3. Trimming removed 3 bases from V and 0 bases from J, with 15 bases in between. CDR3 coding DNA: TGTGCCAGTAGTATGGTAACCGGGGGCCCCTCTGGGGCCAACGTCCTGACTTTC. Translating it yields CASSMVTGGPSGANVLTF.

About this clone itself: The junction and the germline gene differ at one end; a read error may be behind it. V gene TRBV19 combines with J gene TRBJ1-2, with 9 bases fitting TRBD1. Per the germline V gene, CDR1 is LNHDA and CDR2 is SQIVND (reference sequence). This CDR3 comprises 13 residues. The CDR3 sequence: CVSRRDRAGGYTF. CDR3 in DNA: TGTGTCAGTAGACGGGACAGGGCTGGTGGCTACACCTTC.

The chain is built from TRBV12-3 or TRBV12-4 and TRBJ1-1; possibly TRBD1 for D (5 bases). This CDR3 has 12 amino acids. V lost 4 bases, J lost 3 bases, and 6 bases lay in between. This CDR3 reads CASSWGDTEAFF. The CDR3, as DNA: TGTGCCAGCAGTTGGGGGGACACTGAAGCTTTCTTT.

J is TRBJ2-7 and V is TRBV18; 10 positions agree with TRBD1. V lost 2 bases, J lost 3 bases, and 4 bases stayed unmatched. The germline gives CDR1 KGHSH, CDR2 LQKENI. This CDR3 comprises 15 residues. The CDR3 spells CASSPTGDRGYEQYF. The DNA for the CDR3 is TGTGCCAGCTCACCAACAGGGGACAGGGGCTACGAGCAGTACTTC.

V is TRBV7-3 and J is TRBJ1-2; no definite D call. Germline CDR1 reads SGHTA; CDR2 reads FQGTGA. Deletions cut 2 bases from V and 6 bases from J, with 31 bases between. This CDR3 has 20 amino acids. The CDR3 sequence: CASSLFPFADVLSTKDGYTF. CDR3 DNA sequence: TGTGCCAGCAGCTTATTTCCTTTTGCCGACGTGTTAAGTACGAAAGATGGCTACACCTTC.

This clone was observed a single time. V gene TRBV5-4 combines with J gene TRBJ1-2; D might be TRBD1 (6 bases). The germline gives CDR1 SGHNT, CDR2 YYREEE (reference sequence). The V gene lost 1 base and the J gene lost 8 bases, with 15 bases spanning the gap. The CDR3 is 14 residues long. CDR3 region: CASSLIGRGQGYTF. The CDR3 nucleotides are TGTGCCAGCAGCTTGATCGGCCGGGGGCAAGGCTACACCTTC.

V and J are TRBV7-9 and TRBJ1-1, with TRBD1 matching 9 bases. Per germline, CDR1 SEHNR and CDR2 FQNEAQ (reference sequence). Losses at the gene ends were 5 bases for V and 12 bases for J; bases not matched to a gene: 13. This CDR3 comprises 14 residues. CDR3 sequence reads: CASSPSSTGGNSFF. The CDR3 bases are TGTGCCAGCAGCCCCTCCAGCACAGGGGGCAATTCTTTCTTT.

CDR3 in amino acids: CASSQRKGFPGNTIYF. CDR3 bases: TGTGCCAGCAGCCAACGGAAGGGATTCCCTGGAAACACCATATATTTT. The V gene is TRBV3-1 (or the pseudogene TRBV3-2), the J gene TRBJ1-3; D call uncertain. The CDR3 is 16 residues long. The ends were cut back, 2 bases at V and 2 bases at J, with 13 bases in the middle. Germline assignment: CDR1 LGHDT and CDR2 YNNKEL (reference sequence).

V usage is TRBV10-3 and J usage is TRBJ1-2; D unresolved. CDR3 length: 13 amino acids. Trimming cost V 0 bases and J 4 bases, with 6 bases left between them. Germline CDR1 reads ENHRY; CDR2 reads SYGVKD. In nucleotides, the CDR3 is TGTGCCATCAGTGAGTCGGTCGCCTATGGCTACACCTTC. It codes for CAISESVAYGYTF.

In its sample, this clone was seen a few times. This chain links TRBV18 with TRBJ1-3; perhaps TRBD1 as D (6 bases). The CDR3 spans 18 residues. The V gene lost 5 bases and the J gene lost 0 bases, with 20 bases spanning the gap. Germline V gene sequence: CDR1 KGHSH, CDR2 LQKENI. The CDR3 sequence is CASSEYRASPFSGNTIYF. DNA for the CDR3: TGTGCCAGCTCAGAATACAGGGCTTCCCCTTTCTCTGGAAACACCATATATTTT.

This chain uses TRBV18 with TRBJ1-1; D uncertain. Germline V gene lookup returns CDR1 KGHSH and CDR2 LQKENI. V was clipped by 4 bases and J by 3 bases, with 15 bases between them. There are 15 residues in the CDR3. This CDR3 is CASSHGEVRDTEAFF. DNA for the CDR3: TGTGCCAGCTCACACGGGGAGGTTCGGGACACTGAAGCTTTCTTT.

The chain has TRBV6-5 and TRBJ2-2, with D perhaps TRBD2 (6 bases). Germline V CDR1 and CDR2: MNHEY, SVGAGI. V was pared by 6 bases and J by 4 bases, with 9 bases between. The CDR3 has 13 residues. The CDR3 sequence is CASRQAGTGELFF. CDR3 coding DNA: TGTGCCAGCAGACAAGCGGGCACCGGGGAGCTGTTTTTT.

On this clone: The sample contains more than one DNA sequence encoding this CDR3. The chain is built from TRBV5-1 and TRBJ2-3; D ambiguous. V was clipped by 4 bases and J by 2 bases, with 5 bases between them. The V gene's germline CDR1 is SGHRS and CDR2 YFSETQ. The CDR3 length is 12 residues. The chain's CDR3 is CASSLNTDTQYF. The CDR3 bases are TGCGCCAGCAGCCTAAACACAGATACGCAGTATTTT.

The rearrangement uses TRBV30 and TRBJ1-6; no firm D call. Germline CDR1 is GTSNPN and CDR2 is SVGIG (reference sequence). V was clipped by 8 bases and J by 0 bases, with 14 bases between them. CDR3 length equals 15 residues. CDR3 DNA sequence: TGTGCCGCCGAGGTGCTAAGCTCCTATAATTCACCCCTCCACTTT. Translation gives CAAEVLSSYNSPLHF. The full variable domain, its missing parts supplied by reference TRBV30 and TRBJ1-6, is SQTIHQWPATLVQPVGSPLSLECTVEGTSNPNLYWYRQAAGRGLQLLFYSVGIGQISSEVPQNLSASRPQDRQFILSSKKLLLSDSGFYLCAAEVLSSYNSPLHFGNGTRLTVT.

The sample holds a few counts of this clone. The chain employs TRBV7-6 and TRBJ1-1; tentatively, D is TRBD1 (5 bases). The CDR3 runs to 15 residues. The V gene lost 1 base and the J gene lost 4 bases, with 13 bases spanning the gap. CDR1 is SGHVS, CDR2 FNYEAQ, per germline. The CDR3 region is CASSLDEARGTEAFF. The CDR3 DNA follows: TGTGCCAGCAGCTTAGATGAGGCGAGGGGCACTGAAGCTTTCTTT.

J is TRBJ2-7 and V is TRBV27, with 7 bases lining up with TRBD2. The germline gives CDR1 MNHEY, CDR2 SMNVEV (reference sequence). Trimming at V came to 6 bases and at J to 0 bases, leaving 8 bases not matched to a gene. The CDR3 has 15 amino acids. Written as DNA, the CDR3 is TGTGCCAGCAGCCCTGGGGGGGGGATCTCCTACGAGCAGTACTTC. The encoded protein is CASSPGGGISYEQYF.

V gene TRBV5-5 combines with J gene TRBJ2-1; 11 bases align to TRBD1. Germline-derived CDR1 and CDR2 are SGHKS and YYEKEE (reference sequence). The CDR3 totals 15 residues. J was trimmed by 5 bases and V by 4 bases; bases with no gene match: 5. The CDR3 nucleotides are TGTGCCAGCAGCCGCGGACAGGGGGCGAACAATGAGCAGTTCTTC. Translation: CASSRGQGANNEQFF.

Comment on this clone: The same CDR3 can be traced to other DNA sequences in this sample. The rearrangement uses TRBV7-9 and TRBJ2-7; D unresolved. CDR1 is SEHNR, CDR2 FQNEAQ, per germline (reference sequence). The V end lost 2 bases, the J end lost 0 bases, and 5 bases lay between the germline ends. The CDR3 spans 13 residues. Here the CDR3 reads CASSLPGSYEQYF. The CDR3 DNA reads as TGTGCCAGCAGCTTACCCGGCTCCTACGAGCAGTACTTC.

This chain joins TRBV27 and TRBJ2-7, with D maybe TRBD1 (5 bases). The CDR3 is 14 residues long. V dropped 4 bases and J dropped 7 bases, with 17 bases sitting between them. Germline loops: CDR1 MNHEY, CDR2 SMNVEV (reference sequence). The CDR3, as DNA: TGTGCCAGCAGTTGGACCAGGGCGATGGGAGAGCAGTACTTC. It yields the protein CASSWTRAMGEQYF.

The J gene is TRBJ1-2, the V gene TRBV24-1; TRBD1 matches at 10 bases. The CDR3 is 12 residues long. V was clipped by 9 bases and J by 10 bases; unmatched bases: 7. Germline V gene lookup returns CDR1 KGHDR and CDR2 SFDVKD. The CDR3 loop reads CATSGQGMDYTF. CDR3 DNA: TGTGCCACCTCGGGACAGGGGATGGACTACACCTTC.